This passage covers 8 T cell receptor beta chains from one sample sequenced in a study of T cell clonality in common variable immunodeficiency. Assay: immunoSEQ multiplex PCR; the TCRdb copy retains only in-frame clones and omits some. Altogether about 28,000 clones were found in the sample, and no singletons occur. General study findings and limits: Fewer deletions and N-nucleotide insertions were reportedly seen in common variable immunodeficiency TCR beta sequences.

These receptors' antigens are unknown. The source material was peripheral blood mononuclear cells. These receptors came from a human donor with common variable immunodeficiency.

There are many counts of this clone. The read halts 3 residues ahead of the CDR3 end, with the missing end drawn from the germline J gene. The rearrangement uses TRBV5-1 and TRBJ1-4, with D possibly matching TRBD1 (5 bases). Trimming left V 0 bases short and J 8 bases short, with 11 bases between. Germline lookup yields CDR1 SGHRS and CDR2 YFSETQ. The CDR3 contains 14 residues. The CDR3 region is CASSLGQGTEKLFF. CDR3 bases read: TGCGCCAGCAGCTTGGGCCAGGGTACCGAAAAA.

This clone came up a few times. The read terminates 3 residues ahead of where the CDR3 ends, so the germline J gene completes it. The chain couples TRBV18 to TRBJ2-5, with TRBD1 matching over 7 bases. CDR3 length equals 14 residues. Germline loops: CDR1 KGHSH, CDR2 LQKENI. Trimming cost V 2 bases and J 3 bases; bases outside gene matches: 3. The DNA read from the CDR3 is TGTGCCAGCTCACCAATGGGGACAGAAGAGACC. As protein: CASSPMGTEET. The complete CDR3 reads CASSPMGTEETQYF.

A note on this clone: Read data end 3 residues before the CDR3 end; the end is taken from the germline J gene. V gene TRBV20-1 combines with J gene TRBJ1-1; D perhaps matches TRBD1 (5 bases). Germline CDR1 is DFQATT and CDR2 is SNEGSKA (reference sequence). The CDR3 is made up of 15 amino acids. Between the trimmed V and J ends, which lost 3 bases and 3 bases, there was a span of 17 bases. Incomplete CDR3 DNA: TGCAGTGCTAGTCATCTTGGCAGGGAGGACACTGAA. It translates to CSASHLGREDTE. The whole CDR3 reads CSASHLGREDTEAFF.

This clone appeared many times. The CDR3 sequence is CSAKREGQGRSPLHF. The sequenced part of the CDR3 DNA is TGCAGTGCCAAGAGGGAGGGACAGGGACGTTCACCC. The chain employs TRBV20-1 and TRBJ1-6; 9 positions agree with TRBD1. The CDR3 end lies 3 residues beyond the end of the read and is filled in from the germline J gene. Germline V lookup: CDR1 DFQATT, CDR2 SNEGSKA (reference sequence). The ends lost 6 bases at V and 9 bases at J; junction bases unmatched: 12. CDR3 length: 15 residues.

This clone turned up a few times. The read falls 3 residues short of the CDR3 end, and the missing part is taken from the germline J gene. The gene calls are TRBV7-8 and TRBJ2-7; tentatively, D is TRBD2 (7 bases). V lost 1 base and J 5 bases, leaving 15 bases between the germline ends. This CDR3 has 15 amino acids. CDR1 is SGHVS and CDR2 is FQNEAQ in the germline V gene. CDR3 sequence reads: CASSLVVPGGHEQYF. The CDR3 DNA, read in part, is TGTGCCAGCAGCTTAGTGGTTCCGGGGGGCCACGAG.

This clone occurred many times. The missing CDR3 end, 3 residues past where the read stops, is filled in from the germline J gene. The J gene is TRBJ2-1, the V gene TRBV18, with TRBD2 matching 7 bases. The CDR3 consists of 14 residues. Losses at the gene ends were 3 bases for V and 6 bases for J; bases not matched to a gene: 5. Germline V gene sequence: CDR1 KGHSH, CDR2 LQKENI. The CDR3 sequence: CASSPGLVGNEQFF. The CDR3 DNA, read in part, is TGTGCCAGCTCACCCGGACTAGTAGGCAATGAG.

On this clone itself: The CDR3 end lies 3 residues beyond the end of the read and is filled in from the germline J gene. The chain has TRBV19 and TRBJ2-1, with TRBD2 matching 13 bases. The CDR3 runs 15 residues. V was pared by 4 bases and J by 6 bases, with 3 bases of the junction left unmatched. The germline CDR1 and CDR2 sequences are LNHDA and SQIVND (reference sequence). CDR3 amino acids: CASSKGLAGINEQFF. The CDR3 DNA, read in part, is TGTGCCAGTAGTAAGGGACTAGCGGGGATCAATGAG.

As concerns this clone: The CDR3 end is not reached by the read, which stops 3 residues before it; the germline J gene fills it in. V is TRBV5-6 and J is TRBJ1-6, with D possibly being TRBD1 (6 bases). CDR1 and CDR2 from the germline V gene are SGHDT and YYEEEE. V was trimmed by 4 bases and J by 9 bases, leaving 17 bases between them. CDR3 length: 15 residues. The CDR3 spells CASSLGGGGGSPLHF. The sequenced CDR3 bases are TGTGCCAGCAGCCTTGGGGGCGGGGGCGGTTCACCC. Combining the CDR3 with reference TRBV5-6 and TRBJ1-6 gives the whole variable domain DAGVTQSPTHLIKTRGQQVTLRCSPKSGHDTVSWYQQALGQGPQFIFQYYEEEERQRGNFPDRFSGHQFPNYSSELNVNALLLGDSALYLCASSLGGGGGSPLHFGNGTRLTVT.